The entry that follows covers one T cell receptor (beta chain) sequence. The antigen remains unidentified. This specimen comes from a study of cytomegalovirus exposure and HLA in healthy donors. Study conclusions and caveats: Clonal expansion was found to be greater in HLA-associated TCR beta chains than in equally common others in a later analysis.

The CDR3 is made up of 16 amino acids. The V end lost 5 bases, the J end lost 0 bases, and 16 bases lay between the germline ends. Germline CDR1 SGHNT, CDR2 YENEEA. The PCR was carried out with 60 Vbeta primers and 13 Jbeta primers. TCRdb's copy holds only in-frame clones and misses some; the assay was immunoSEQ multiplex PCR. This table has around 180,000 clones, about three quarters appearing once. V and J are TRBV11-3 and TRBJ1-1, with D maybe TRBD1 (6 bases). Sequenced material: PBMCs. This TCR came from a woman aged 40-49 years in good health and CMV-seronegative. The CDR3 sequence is CASSQRTGHMNTEAFF. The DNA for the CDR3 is TGTGCCAGCAGCCAGAGAACAGGGCACATGAACACTGAAGCTTTCTTT.